This T cell receptor (beta chain) was sequenced in a study of T cells in women clearing cervical HPV infection. Study summary: Case blood drawn at lesion detection; control blood after infection cleared.

CDR3 length equals 14 residues. Germline V lookup: CDR1 DFQATT, CDR2 SNEGSKA (reference sequence). Of note for this clone: One junction end does not reproduce the germline sequence, and a read error may be involved. The read falls 3 residues short of the CDR3 end, and the missing part is taken from the germline J gene.

Profiling relied on immunoSEQ multiplex PCR, and the TCRdb table lists in-frame clones only, not all of them. The sample includes 13,000 or so clones. This clonotype was sampled from a woman aged 18 to 69 with a cervical HPV16 infection that either progressed to CIN3+ or cleared (not recorded which). The material sequenced was blood buffy coat. This chain connects TRBV20-1 to TRBJ1-1; 11 bases fit TRBD1. CDR3 bases read: TGCAGTGTTAGAGATCGCCGGACAGGGGGCGAA. This encodes CSVRDRRTGGE. The full CDR3 is CSVRDRRTGGEAFF.